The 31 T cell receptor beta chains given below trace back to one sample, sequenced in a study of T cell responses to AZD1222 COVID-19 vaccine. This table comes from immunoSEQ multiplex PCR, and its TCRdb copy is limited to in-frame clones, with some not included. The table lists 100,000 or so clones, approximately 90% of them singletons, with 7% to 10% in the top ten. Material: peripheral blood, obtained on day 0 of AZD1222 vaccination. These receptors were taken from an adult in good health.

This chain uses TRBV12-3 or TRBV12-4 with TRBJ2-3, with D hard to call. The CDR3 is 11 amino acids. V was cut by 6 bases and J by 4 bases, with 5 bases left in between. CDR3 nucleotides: TGTGCCAGCAGCCAGGCAGATACGCAGTATTTT. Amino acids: CASSQADTQYF.

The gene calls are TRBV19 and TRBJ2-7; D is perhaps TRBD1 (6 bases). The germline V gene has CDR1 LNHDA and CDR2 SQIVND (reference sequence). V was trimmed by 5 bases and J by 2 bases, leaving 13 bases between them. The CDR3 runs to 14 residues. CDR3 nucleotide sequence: TGTGCCAGTAGTCCCCGGGACACTACCTACGAGCAGTACTTC. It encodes CASSPRDTTYEQYF. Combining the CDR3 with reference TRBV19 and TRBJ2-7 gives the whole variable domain DGGITQSPKYLFRKEGQNVTLSCEQNLNHDAMYWYRQDPGQGLRLIYYSQIVNDFQKGDIAEGYSVSREKKESFPLTVTSAQKNPTAFYLCASSPRDTTYEQYFGPGTRLTVT.

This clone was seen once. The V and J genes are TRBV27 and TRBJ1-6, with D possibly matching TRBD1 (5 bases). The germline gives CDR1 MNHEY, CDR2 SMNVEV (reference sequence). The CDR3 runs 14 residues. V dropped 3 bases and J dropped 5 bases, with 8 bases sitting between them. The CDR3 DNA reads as TGTGCCAGCAGTTTCCAGGGTAATAATTCACCCCTCCACTTT. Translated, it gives CASSFQGNNSPLHF.

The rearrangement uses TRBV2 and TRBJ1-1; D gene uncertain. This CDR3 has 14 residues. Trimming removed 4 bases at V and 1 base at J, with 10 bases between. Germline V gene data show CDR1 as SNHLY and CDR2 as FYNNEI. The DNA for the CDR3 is TGTGCCAGCAGTGGGTGGACGGGGAACACTGAAGCTTTCTTT. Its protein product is CASSGWTGNTEAFF.

The chain's CDR3 is CASSSATGGGGNYGYTF. The CDR3 DNA is TGTGCCAGCAGTTCCGCGACAGGGGGCGGAGGTAACTATGGCTACACCTTC. The V gene is TRBV27, the J gene TRBJ1-2; 10 nucleotides agree with TRBD1. Germline assignment: CDR1 MNHEY and CDR2 SMNVEV (reference sequence). V trimming: 4 bases; J trimming: 1 base; junction bases outside the gene matches: 9. The CDR3 spans 17 residues.

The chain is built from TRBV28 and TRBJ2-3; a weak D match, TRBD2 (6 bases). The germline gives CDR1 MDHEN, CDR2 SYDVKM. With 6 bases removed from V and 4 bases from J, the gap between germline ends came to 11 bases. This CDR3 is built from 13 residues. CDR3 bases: TGTGCCAGCAGAGAGTGGAGGGCAGATACGCAGTATTTT. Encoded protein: CASREWRADTQYF.

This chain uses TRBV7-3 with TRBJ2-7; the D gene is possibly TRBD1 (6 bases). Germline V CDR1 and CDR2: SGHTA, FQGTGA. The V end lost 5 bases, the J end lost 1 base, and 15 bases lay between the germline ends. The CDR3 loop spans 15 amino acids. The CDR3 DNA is TGTGCCAGCAGCGTACAAGGGGGTCTATCCTACGAGCAGTACTTC. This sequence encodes CASSVQGGLSYEQYF.

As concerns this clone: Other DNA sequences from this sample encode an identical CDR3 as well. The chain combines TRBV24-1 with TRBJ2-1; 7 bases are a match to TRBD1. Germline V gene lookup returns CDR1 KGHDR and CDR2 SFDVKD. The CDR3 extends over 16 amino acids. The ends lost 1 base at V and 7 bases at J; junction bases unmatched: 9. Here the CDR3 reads CATSDFRGQDWNEQFF. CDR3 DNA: TGTGCCACCAGTGATTTTAGAGGACAGGACTGGAATGAGCAGTTCTTC.

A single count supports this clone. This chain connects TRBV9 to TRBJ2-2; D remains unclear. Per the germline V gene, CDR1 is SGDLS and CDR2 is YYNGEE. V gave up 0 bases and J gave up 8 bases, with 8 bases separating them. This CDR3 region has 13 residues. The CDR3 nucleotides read TGTGCCAGCAGCGTAGTTTCGGAGGGGGAGCTGTTTTTT. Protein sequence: CASSVVSEGELFF.

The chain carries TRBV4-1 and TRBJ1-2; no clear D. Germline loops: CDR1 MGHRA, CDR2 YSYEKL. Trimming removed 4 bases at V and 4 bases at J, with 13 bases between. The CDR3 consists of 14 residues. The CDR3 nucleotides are TGCGCCAGCAGCCCCCTGGGCCTCCCCTATGGCTACACCTTC. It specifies CASSPLGLPYGYTF.

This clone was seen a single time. CDR3 sequence reads: CSGARGSGSLETQYF. Here the CDR3 DNA reads TGCAGCGGGGCCCGAGGTAGCGGGAGTCTTGAGACCCAGTACTTC. The genes are TRBV29-1 and TRBJ2-5, with 9 bases that match TRBD2. Germline lookup yields CDR1 SQVTM and CDR2 ANQGSEA. CDR3 size: 15 residues. V shed 7 bases and J 5 bases; nucleotides not matched to a gene: 14.

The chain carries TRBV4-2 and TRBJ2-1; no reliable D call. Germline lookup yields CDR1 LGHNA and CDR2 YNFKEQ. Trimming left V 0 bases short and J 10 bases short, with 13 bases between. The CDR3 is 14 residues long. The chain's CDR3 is CASSQEVEDREQFF. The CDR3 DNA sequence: TGTGCCAGCAGCCAAGAGGTCGAGGACCGGGAGCAGTTCTTC.

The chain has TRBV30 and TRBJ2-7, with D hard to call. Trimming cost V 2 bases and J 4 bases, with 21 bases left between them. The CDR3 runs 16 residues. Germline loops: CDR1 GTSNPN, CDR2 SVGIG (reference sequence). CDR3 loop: CAWSLFESVVSYEQYF. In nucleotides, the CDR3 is TGTGCCTGGAGTTTGTTTGAGTCAGTTGTCAGTTACGAGCAGTACTTC.

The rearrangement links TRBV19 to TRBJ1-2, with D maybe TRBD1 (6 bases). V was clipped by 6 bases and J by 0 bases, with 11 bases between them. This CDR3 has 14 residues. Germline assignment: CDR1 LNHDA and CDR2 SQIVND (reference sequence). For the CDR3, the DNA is TGTGCCAGTAGCCCCAACAGGGCTAACTATGGCTACACCTTC. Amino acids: CASSPNRANYGYTF.

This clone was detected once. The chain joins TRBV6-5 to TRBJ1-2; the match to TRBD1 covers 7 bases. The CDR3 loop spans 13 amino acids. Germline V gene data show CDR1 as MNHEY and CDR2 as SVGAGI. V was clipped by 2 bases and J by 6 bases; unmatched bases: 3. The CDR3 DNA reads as TGTGCCAGCAGTTACGAGGGGGCCGATGGCTACACCTTC. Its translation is CASSYEGADGYTF.

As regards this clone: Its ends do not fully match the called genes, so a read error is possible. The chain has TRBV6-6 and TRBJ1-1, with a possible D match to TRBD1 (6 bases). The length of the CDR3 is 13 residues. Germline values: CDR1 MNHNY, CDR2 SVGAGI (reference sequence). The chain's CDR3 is CASRPTGTSEAFF. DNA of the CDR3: TGTGCCAGCAGACCAACAGGGACATCTGAGGCTTTCTTT.

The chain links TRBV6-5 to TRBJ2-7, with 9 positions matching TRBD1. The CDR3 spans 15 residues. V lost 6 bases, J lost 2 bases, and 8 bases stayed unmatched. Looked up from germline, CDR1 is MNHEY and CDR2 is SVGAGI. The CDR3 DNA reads TGTGCCAGCAGCGGACAGGGGACCGCACCCTACGAGCAGTACTTC. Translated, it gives CASSGQGTAPYEQYF.

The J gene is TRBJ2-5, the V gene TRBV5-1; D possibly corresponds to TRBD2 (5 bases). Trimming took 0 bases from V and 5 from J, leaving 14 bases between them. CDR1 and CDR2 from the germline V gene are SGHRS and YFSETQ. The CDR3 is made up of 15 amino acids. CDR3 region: CASSLDEGRRETQYF. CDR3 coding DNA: TGCGCCAGCAGCTTGGACGAGGGCCGGCGTGAGACCCAGTACTTC.

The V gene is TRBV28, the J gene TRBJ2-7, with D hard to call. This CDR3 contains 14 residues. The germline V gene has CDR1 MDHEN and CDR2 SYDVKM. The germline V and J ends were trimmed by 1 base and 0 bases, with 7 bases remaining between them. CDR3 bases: TGTGCCAGCAGTTTATCACCGCCCTCCTACGAGCAGTACTTC. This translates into CASSLSPPSYEQYF.

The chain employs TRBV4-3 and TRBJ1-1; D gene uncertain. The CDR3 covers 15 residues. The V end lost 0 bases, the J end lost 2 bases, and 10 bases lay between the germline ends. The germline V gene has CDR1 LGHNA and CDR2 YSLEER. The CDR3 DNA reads TGCGCCAGCAGCCAAGATTACAGATTAAACACTGAAGCTTTCTTT. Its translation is CASSQDYRLNTEAFF.

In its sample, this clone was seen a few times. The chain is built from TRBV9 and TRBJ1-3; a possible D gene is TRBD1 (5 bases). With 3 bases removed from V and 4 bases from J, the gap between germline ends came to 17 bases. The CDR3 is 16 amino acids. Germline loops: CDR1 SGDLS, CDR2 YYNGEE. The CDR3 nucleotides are TGTGCCAGCAGCGCCGTGGGGGGGAATTTAGGAAACACCATATATTTT. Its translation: CASSAVGGNLGNTIYF.

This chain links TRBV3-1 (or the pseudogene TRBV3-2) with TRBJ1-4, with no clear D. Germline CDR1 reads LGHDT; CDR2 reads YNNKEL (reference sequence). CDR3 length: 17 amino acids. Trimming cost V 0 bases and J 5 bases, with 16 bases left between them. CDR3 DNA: TGTGCCAGCAGCCAAGATAAATTCTATATGCCAAATGAAAAACTGTTTTTT. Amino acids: CASSQDKFYMPNEKLFF.

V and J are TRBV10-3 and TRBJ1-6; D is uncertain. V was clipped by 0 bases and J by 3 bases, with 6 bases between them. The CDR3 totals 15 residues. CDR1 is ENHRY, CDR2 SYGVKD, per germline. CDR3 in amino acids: CAISESGSYNSPLHF. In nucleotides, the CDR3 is TGTGCCATCAGTGAGTCTGGCAGCTATAATTCACCCCTCCACTTT.

CDR3: CASGRGPWLQHF. The CDR3 DNA reads as TGTGCCAGCGGCCGGGGGCCTTGGCTCCAGCATTTT. The chain carries TRBV6-2 or TRBV6-3 and TRBJ1-5; D possibly corresponds to TRBD1 (6 bases). The CDR3 has 12 residues. Germline V gene data show CDR1 as MNHEY and CDR2 as SVGEGT. The V end was cut by 8 bases, the J end by 12 bases, with 17 bases between.

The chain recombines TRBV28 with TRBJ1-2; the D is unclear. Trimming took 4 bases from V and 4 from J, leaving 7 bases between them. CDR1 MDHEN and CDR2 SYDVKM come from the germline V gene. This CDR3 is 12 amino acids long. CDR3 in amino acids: CASSWFLYGYTF. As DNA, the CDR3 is TGTGCCAGCAGTTGGTTCCTCTATGGCTACACCTTC.

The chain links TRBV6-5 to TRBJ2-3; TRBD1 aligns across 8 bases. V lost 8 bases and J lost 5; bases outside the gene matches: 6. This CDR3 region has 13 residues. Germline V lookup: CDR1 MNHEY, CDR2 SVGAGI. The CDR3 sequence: CASCRTGQDTQYF. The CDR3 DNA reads TGTGCCAGCTGCCGGACAGGGCAAGATACGCAGTATTTT.

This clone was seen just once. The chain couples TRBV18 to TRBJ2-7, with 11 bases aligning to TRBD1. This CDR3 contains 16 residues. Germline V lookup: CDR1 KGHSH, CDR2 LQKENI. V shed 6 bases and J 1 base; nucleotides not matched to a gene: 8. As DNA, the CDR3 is TGTGCCAGCTCCCGAGGGACAGGGGGTTTTTCCTACGAGCAGTACTTC. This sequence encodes CASSRGTGGFSYEQYF.

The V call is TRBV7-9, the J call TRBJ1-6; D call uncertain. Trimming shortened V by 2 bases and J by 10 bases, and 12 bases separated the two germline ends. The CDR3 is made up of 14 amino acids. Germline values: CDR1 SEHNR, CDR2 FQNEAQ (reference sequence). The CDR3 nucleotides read TGTGCCAGCAGCTTAAATCCCCCAGGATCACCCCTCCACTTT. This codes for CASSLNPPGSPLHF.

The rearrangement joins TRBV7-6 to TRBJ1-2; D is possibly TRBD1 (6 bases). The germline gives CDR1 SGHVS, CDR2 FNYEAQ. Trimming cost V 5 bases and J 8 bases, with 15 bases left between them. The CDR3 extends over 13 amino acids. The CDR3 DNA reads TGTGCCAGCAGCGGATACAGGGATCGCGGCTACACCTTC. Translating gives CASSGYRDRGYTF.

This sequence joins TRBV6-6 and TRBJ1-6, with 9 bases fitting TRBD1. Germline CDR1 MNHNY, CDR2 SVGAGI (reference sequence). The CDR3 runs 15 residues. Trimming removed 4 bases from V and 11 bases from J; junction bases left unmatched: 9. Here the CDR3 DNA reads TGTGCCAGCAGTTTTCCGGGGACAGGGCCGGCACCCCTCCACTTT. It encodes CASSFPGTGPAPLHF.

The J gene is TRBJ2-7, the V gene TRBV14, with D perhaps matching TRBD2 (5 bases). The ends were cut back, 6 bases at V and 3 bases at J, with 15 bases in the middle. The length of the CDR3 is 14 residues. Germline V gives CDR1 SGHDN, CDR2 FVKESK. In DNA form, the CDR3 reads TGTGCCAGCAGTGAGGGCCTACGGAACTACGAGCAGTACTTC. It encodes CASSEGLRNYEQYF.